This is a list of T cell receptor beta chains from one sample in a study of stem cell transplantation in POMP-related autoinflammatory disease. The repertoire was sequenced with immunoSEQ multiplex PCR; TCRdb's copy has only in-frame clones and lacks some. This sample has about 2,800 clones, with about 90% found just once. Sequenced material: CD4+ follicular helper T cells (Tfh) from PBMCs, taken after stem cell transplantation. The source of these receptors is a human patient with POMP-related autoinflammation and immune dysregulation (PRAID). Some T cells here may be from the graft donor. Each CDR3 is given with its conserved first and last residue. A D gene is named only where the DNA matches it firmly. Clone size is not always given. Where it is, it says once, few, many or a class for expanded clones.

>.|TRBV5-1|.|TRBJ2-1
CASSLDGSEQFF
TGCGCCAGCAGCTTGGATGGAAGTGAGCAGTTCTTC
>TRBD2|TRBV6-6|.|TRBJ2-5
CASSYSRLAGTQYF
TGTGCCAGCAGTTACTCTCGACTAGCAGGGACCCAGTACTTC
>.|TRBV2|.|TRBJ1-6
CAIPNGDSPLHF
TGTGCCATCCCAAACGGGGATTCACCCCTCCACTTT
>.|TRBV6-5|once|TRBJ1-1
CAANGQNTEAFF
TGTGCCGCCAATGGACAGAACACTGAAGCTTTCTTT
>TRBD2|TRBV30|.|TRBJ2-1
CAWSKRGGSNEQFF
TGTGCCTGGAGTAAGCGGGGGGGGAGCAATGAGCAGTTCTTC
>.|TRBV7-9|.|TRBJ1-4
CASAPTATNEKLFF
TGTGCCAGCGCCCCCACCGCAACTAATGAAAAACTGTTTTTT
>.|TRBV6-5|.|TRBJ1-2
CASSHLADNYGYTF
TGTGCCAGCAGCCACTTGGCCGATAACTATGGCTACACCTTC
>.|TRBV7-8|.|TRBJ1-6
CASSHHNSPLHF
TGTGCCAGCAGCCATCATAATTCACCCCTCCACTTT
>.|TRBV30|.|TRBJ2-3
CAWSETTDTQYF
TGTGCCTGGAGCGAGACCACAGATACGCAGTATTTT
>TRBD2|TRBV28|.|TRBJ2-3
CASSLWGTGTSRPDTQYF
TGTGCCAGCAGTTTATGGGGAACAGGGACTAGCAGGCCAGATACGCAGTATTTT
>.|TRBV10-1|few|TRBJ2-2
CASSESWITGELFF
TGCGCCAGCAGTGAGTCCTGGATCACCGGGGAGCTGTTTTTT
>.|TRBV11-2|.|TRBJ1-5
CASSLTADQPQHF
TGTGCCAGCAGCTTGACCGCCGATCAGCCCCAGCATTTT
>.|TRBV20-1|.|TRBJ2-7
CSAHDYEQYF
TGCAGTGCTCATGACTACGAGCAGTACTTC
>TRBD2|TRBV7-8|.|TRBJ2-3
CASRRELETDTQYF
TGTGCCAGCAGGCGGGAGTTGGAAACAGATACGCAGTATTTT
>.|TRBV6-4|.|TRBJ1-1
CASRPKNTEAFF
TGTGCCAGCAGACCGAAGAACACTGAAGCTTTCTTT
>.|TRBV5-5|.|TRBJ1-2
CASSWGVDRNDGYTF
TGTGCCAGCAGCTGGGGGGTTGACAGGAACGATGGCTACACCTTC
>TRBD1|TRBV19|.|TRBJ1-5
CASSRTGRGQPQHF
TGTGCCAGTAGCCGGACAGGGAGAGGGCAGCCCCAGCATTTT
>.|TRBV5-1|.|TRBJ1-4
CASSLAGTRAEKLFF
TGCGCCAGCAGCTTGGCGGGTACGAGGGCTGAAAAACTGTTTTTT
>.|TRBV18|.|TRBJ1-4
CASSPSNEKLFF
TGTGCCAGCTCACCTTCTAATGAAAAACTGTTTTTT
>.|TRBV5-1|.|TRBJ1-2
CASSLGPQGRYTF
TGCGCCAGCAGCTTGGGGCCTCAGGGGCGCTACACCTTC
>TRBD1|TRBV7-2|.|TRBJ1-1
CASSRPMGDSGNTEAFF
TGTGCCAGCAGTCGACCCATGGGGGACAGCGGAAACACTGAAGCTTTCTTT
>.|TRBV6-2/TRBV6-3|.|TRBJ2-7
CASSPRASSYEQYF
TGTGCCAGCAGCCCCCGGGCGTCCTCCTACGAGCAGTACTTC
>.|TRBV12-2|.|TRBJ1-5
CASRATGGSWPQHF
TGTGCAAGTCGCGCGACAGGGGGTAGTTGGCCCCAGCATTTT
>TRBD2|TRBV14|.|TRBJ2-3
CASSPTSGRSFGTDTQYF
TGTGCCAGCAGTCCGACTAGCGGGAGGTCCTTCGGCACAGATACGCAGTATTTT
>.|TRBV28|.|TRBJ2-3
CASSLVTDTQYF
TGTGCCAGCAGTCTCGTAACAGATACGCAGTATTTT
>TRBD1|TRBV6-1|.|TRBJ1-2
CASSEQQGRYGYTF
TGTGCCAGCAGTGAGCAACAGGGGCGATATGGCTACACCTTC
>TRBD2|TRBV3-1/TRBV3-2|.|TRBJ2-3
CASSQDAAGGSTDTQYF
TGTGCCAGCAGCCAAGATGCTGCGGGGGGTAGCACAGATACGCAGTATTTT
>TRBD1|TRBV2|.|TRBJ1-3
CASNAQGNSGNTIYF
TGTGCCAGCAATGCACAGGGGAACTCTGGAAACACCATATATTTT
>.|TRBV19|.|TRBJ2-3
CASRGQGRLFADTQYF
TGTGCCAGTAGGGGTCAGGGTCGGTTATTCGCAGATACGCAGTATTTT
>TRBD1|TRBV24-1|.|TRBJ2-1
CATSDSEGAGDEQFF
TGTGCCACCAGTGATTCAGAGGGGGCAGGTGATGAGCAGTTCTTC
>.|TRBV5-6|.|TRBJ2-3
CASSLGGGITDTQYF
TGTGCCAGCAGCTTGGGAGGGGGTATTACAGATACGCAGTATTTT
>.|TRBV27|.|TRBJ1-1
CASSLSYRENEAFF
TGTGCCAGCAGTTTATCGTACAGGGAGAATGAAGCTTTCTTT
>.|TRBV5-1|.|TRBJ1-4
CASRREGELSNEKLFF
TGCGCCAGCAGGAGGGAGGGGGAGCTTTCTAATGAAAAACTGTTTTTT
>TRBD2|TRBV5-4|.|TRBJ2-2
CASSLGGGGLNTGELFF
TGTGCCAGCAGCTTGGGGGGCGGGGGACTGAACACCGGGGAGCTGTTTTTT
>.|TRBV28|once|TRBJ1-2
CASSFGSSGYGYTF
TGTGCCAGCAGTTTCGGGTCATCCGGCTATGGCTACACCTTC
>TRBD1|TRBV2|few|TRBJ1-1
CASRETGARTEAFF
TGTGCCAGCAGGGAGACAGGGGCCCGCACTGAAGCTTTCTTT
>.|TRBV18|few|TRBJ1-4
CASSQSQDEKLFF
TGTGCCAGCTCACAATCGCAGGATGAAAAACTGTTTTTT
>.|TRBV25-1|.|TRBJ2-5
CASSETRTAKETQYF
TGTGCCAGCAGTGAAACAAGGACAGCTAAAGAGACCCAGTACTTC
>.|TRBV5-1|once|TRBJ2-7
CASSLGTAAMEQYF
TGCGCCAGCAGCTTGGGGACGGCGGCTATGGAGCAGTACTTC
>.|TRBV18|.|TRBJ2-3
CASSTGPRTDTQYF
TGTGCCAGCTCTACAGGTCCTCGCACAGATACGCAGTATTTT
>.|TRBV29-1|.|TRBJ2-2
CSAFGDPSRGELFF
TGCAGCGCTTTCGGGGACCCCAGCCGGGGGGAGCTGTTTTTT
>.|TRBV7-2|once|TRBJ1-5
CASSLAPGVLPPQHF
TGTGCCAGCAGCTTAGCACCAGGGGTCTTACCGCCCCAGCATTTT
>.|TRBV15|.|TRBJ2-5
CATGRDQETQYF
TGTGCGACGGGCAGGGACCAAGAGACCCAGTACTTC
>.|TRBV10-3|few|TRBJ2-6
CAIRPQGSGANVLTF
TGTGCCATCCGCCCTCAGGGTTCTGGGGCCAACGTCCTGACTTTC
>TRBD1|TRBV10-2|once|TRBJ1-4
CASSRDRAEKLFF
TGCGCCAGCAGCCGGGACAGGGCTGAAAAACTGTTTTTT